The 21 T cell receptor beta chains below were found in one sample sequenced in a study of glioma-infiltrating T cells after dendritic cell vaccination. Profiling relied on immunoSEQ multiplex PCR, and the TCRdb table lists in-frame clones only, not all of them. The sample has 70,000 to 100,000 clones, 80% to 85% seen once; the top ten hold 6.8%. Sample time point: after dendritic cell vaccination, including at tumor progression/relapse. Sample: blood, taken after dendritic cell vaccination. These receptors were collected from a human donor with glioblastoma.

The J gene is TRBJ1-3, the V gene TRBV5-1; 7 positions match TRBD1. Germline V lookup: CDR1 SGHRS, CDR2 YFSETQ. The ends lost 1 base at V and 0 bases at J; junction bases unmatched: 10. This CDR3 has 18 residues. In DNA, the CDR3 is TGCGCCAGCAGCTTGTACGGGGACAGTCAACACTCTGGAAACACCATATATTTT. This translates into CASSLYGDSQHSGNTIYF. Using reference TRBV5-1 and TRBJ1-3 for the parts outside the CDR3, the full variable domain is KAGVTQTPRYLIKTRGQQVTLSCSPISGHRSVSWYQQTPGQGLQFLFEYFSETQRNKGNFPGRFSGRQFSNSRSEMNVSTLELGDSALYLCASSLYGDSQHSGNTIYFGEGSWLTVV.

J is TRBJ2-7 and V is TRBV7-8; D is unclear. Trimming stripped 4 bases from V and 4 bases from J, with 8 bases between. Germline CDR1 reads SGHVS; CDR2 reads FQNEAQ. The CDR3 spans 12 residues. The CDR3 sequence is CASSSTPYEQYF. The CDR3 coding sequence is TGTGCCAGCAGCTCGACACCGTACGAGCAGTACTTC.

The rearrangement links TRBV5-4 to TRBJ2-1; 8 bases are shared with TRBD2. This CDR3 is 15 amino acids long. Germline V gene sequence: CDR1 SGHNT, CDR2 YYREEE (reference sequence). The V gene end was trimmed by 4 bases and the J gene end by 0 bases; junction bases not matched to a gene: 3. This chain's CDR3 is CASSATSGSYNEQFF. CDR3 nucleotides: TGTGCCAGCAGCGCTACTAGCGGCTCCTACAATGAGCAGTTCTTC. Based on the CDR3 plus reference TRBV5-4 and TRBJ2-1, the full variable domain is ETGVTQSPTHLIKTRGQQVTLRCSSQSGHNTVSWYQQALGQGPQFIFQYYREEENGRGNFPPRFSGLQFPNYSSELNVNALELDDSALYLCASSATSGSYNEQFFGPGTRLTVL.

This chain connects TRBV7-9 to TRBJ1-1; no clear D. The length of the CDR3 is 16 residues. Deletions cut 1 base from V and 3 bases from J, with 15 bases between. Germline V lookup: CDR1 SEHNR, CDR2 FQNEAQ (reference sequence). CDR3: CASSLGFSYSHTEAFF. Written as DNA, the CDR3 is TGTGCCAGCAGCTTAGGGTTTAGTTACAGTCACACTGAAGCTTTCTTT.

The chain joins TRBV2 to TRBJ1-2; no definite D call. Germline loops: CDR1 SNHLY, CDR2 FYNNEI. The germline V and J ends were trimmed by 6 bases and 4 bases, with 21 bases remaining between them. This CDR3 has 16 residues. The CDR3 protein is CASSPSIGEGLYGYTF. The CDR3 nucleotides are TGTGCCAGCAGCCCCTCGATCGGGGAGGGCCTCTATGGCTACACCTTC. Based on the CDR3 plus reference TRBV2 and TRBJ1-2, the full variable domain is EPEVTQTPSHQVTQMGQEVILRCVPISNHLYFYWYRQILGQKVEFLVSFYNNEISEKSEIFDDQFSVERPDGSNFTLKIRSTKLEDSAMYFCASSPSIGEGLYGYTFGSGTRLTVV.

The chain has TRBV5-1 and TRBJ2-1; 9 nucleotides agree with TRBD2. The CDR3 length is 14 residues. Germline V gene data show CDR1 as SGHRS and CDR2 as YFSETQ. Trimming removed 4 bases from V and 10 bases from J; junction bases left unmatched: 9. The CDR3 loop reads CASSGGLALQEQFF. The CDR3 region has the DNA TGCGCCAGCAGCGGGGGACTAGCACTTCAGGAGCAGTTCTTC.

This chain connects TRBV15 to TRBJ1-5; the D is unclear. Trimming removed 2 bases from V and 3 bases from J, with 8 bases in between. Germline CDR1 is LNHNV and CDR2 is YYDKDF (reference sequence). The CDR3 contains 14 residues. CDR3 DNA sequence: TGTGCCACCAGCAGATCAGGATACAATCAGCCCCAGCATTTT. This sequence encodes CATSRSGYNQPQHF.

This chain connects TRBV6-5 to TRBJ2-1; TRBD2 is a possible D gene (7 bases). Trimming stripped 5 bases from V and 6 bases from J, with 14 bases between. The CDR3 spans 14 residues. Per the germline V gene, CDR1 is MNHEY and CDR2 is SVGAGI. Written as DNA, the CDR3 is TGTGCCAGCAGTGAAGAGGGGGGGCGCAATGAGCAGTTCTTC. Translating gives CASSEEGGRNEQFF.

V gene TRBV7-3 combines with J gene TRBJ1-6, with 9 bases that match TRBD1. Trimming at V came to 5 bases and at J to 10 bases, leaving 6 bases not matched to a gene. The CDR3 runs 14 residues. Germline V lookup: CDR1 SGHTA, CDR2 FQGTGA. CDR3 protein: CASSPGQGLSPLHF. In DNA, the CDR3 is TGTGCCAGCAGCCCTGGACAGGGGCTCTCACCCCTCCACTTT.

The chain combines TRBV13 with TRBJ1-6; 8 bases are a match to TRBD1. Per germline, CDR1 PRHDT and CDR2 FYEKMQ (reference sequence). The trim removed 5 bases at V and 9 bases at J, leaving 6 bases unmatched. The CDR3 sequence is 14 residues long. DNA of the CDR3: TGTGCCAGCAGCCCTCAGGACAGGGCTTCACCCCTCCACTTT. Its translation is CASSPQDRASPLHF. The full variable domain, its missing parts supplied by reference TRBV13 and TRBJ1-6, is AAGVIQSPRHLIKEKRETATLKCYPIPRHDTVYWYQQGPGQDPQFLISFYEKMQSDKGSIPDRFSAQQFSDYHSELNMSSLELGDSALYFCASSPQDRASPLHFGNGTRLTVT.

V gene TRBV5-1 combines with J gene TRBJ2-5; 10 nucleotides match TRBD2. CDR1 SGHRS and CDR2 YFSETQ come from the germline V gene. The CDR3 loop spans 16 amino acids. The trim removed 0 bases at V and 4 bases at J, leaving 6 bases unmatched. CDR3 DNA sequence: TGCGCCAGCAGCTTGGTTATAGCGGGGGGCGCAGAGACCCAGTACTTC. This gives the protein CASSLVIAGGAETQYF. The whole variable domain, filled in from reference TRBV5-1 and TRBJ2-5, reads KAGVTQTPRYLIKTRGQQVTLSCSPISGHRSVSWYQQTPGQGLQFLFEYFSETQRNKGNFPGRFSGRQFSNSRSEMNVSTLELGDSALYLCASSLVIAGGAETQYFGPGTRLLVL.

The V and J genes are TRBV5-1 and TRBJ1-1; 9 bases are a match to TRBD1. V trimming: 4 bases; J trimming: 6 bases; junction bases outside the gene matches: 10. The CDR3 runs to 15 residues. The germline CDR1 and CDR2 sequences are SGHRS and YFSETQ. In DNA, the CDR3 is TGCGCCAGCAGCCCGGGGGACAGGGAGGGTGCTGAAGCTTTCTTT. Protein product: CASSPGDREGAEAFF. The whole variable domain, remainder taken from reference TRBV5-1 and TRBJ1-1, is KAGVTQTPRYLIKTRGQQVTLSCSPISGHRSVSWYQQTPGQGLQFLFEYFSETQRNKGNFPGRFSGRQFSNSRSEMNVSTLELGDSALYLCASSPGDREGAEAFFGQGTRLTVV.

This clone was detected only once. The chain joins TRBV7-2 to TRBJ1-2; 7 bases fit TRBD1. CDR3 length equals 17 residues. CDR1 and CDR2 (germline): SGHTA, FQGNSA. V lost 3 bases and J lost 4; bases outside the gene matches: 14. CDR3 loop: CASSLGQSSPARYGYTF. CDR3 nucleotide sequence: TGTGCCAGCAGCTTGGGACAGTCCTCTCCAGCCCGCTATGGCTACACCTTC.

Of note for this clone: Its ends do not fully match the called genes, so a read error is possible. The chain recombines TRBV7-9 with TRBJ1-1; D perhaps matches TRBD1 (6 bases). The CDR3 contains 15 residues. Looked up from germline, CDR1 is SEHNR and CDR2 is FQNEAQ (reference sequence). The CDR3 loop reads CASSLSSGGPGGTYF. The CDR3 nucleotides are TGTGCCAGCAGCTTAAGTTCCGGGGGCCCGGGGGGAACCTACTTT.

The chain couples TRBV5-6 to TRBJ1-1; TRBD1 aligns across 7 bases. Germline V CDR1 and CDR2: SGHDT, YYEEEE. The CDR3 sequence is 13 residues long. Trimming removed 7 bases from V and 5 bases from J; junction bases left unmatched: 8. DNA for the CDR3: TGTGCCAGCCAACGGACAGGTGGGACTGAAGCTTTCTTT. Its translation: CASQRTGGTEAFF.

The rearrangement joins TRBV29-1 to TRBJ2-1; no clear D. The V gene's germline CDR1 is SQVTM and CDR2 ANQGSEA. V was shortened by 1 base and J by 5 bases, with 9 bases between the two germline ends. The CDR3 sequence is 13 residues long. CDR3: CSVEVGRHNEQFF. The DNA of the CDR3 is TGCAGCGTTGAAGTGGGCCGCCACAATGAGCAGTTCTTC.

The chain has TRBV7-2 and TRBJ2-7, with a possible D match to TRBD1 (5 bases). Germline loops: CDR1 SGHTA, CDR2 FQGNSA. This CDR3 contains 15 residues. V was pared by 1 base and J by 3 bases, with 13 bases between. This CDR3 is CASSLGGRFLYEQYF. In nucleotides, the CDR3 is TGTGCCAGCAGCTTAGGGGGCAGGTTCCTCTACGAGCAGTACTTC. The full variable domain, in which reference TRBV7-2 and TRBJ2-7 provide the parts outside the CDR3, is GAGVSQSPSNKVTEKGKDVELRCDPISGHTALYWYRQSLGQGLEFLIYFQGNSAPDKSGLPSDRFSAERTGGSVSTLTIQRTQQEDSAVYLCASSLGGRFLYEQYFGPGTRLTVT.

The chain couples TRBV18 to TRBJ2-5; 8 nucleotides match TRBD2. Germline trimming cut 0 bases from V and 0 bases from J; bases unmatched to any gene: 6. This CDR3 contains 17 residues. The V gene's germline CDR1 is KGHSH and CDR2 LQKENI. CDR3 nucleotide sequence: TGTGCCAGCTCACCACCGGTTATTAGCGGGGACCAAGAGACCCAGTACTTC. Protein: CASSPPVISGDQETQYF.

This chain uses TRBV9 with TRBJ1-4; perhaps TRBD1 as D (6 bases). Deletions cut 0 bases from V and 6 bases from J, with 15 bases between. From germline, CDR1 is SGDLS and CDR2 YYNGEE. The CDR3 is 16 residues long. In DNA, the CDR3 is TGTGCCAGCAGCGTAGAAGACGGGGGGCCGGATGAAAAACTGTTTTTT. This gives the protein CASSVEDGGPDEKLFF.

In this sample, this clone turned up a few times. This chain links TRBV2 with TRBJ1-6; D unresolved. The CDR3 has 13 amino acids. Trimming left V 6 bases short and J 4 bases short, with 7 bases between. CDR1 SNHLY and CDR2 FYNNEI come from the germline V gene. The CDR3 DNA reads TGTGCCAGCAGGGAGGAATATAATTCACCCCTCCACTTT. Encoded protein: CASREEYNSPLHF.

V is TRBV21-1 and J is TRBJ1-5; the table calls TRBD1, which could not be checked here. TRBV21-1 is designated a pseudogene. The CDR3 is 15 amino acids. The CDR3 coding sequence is TGTGCCAGCAAGAGGAGGACAGGGCCCAATCAGCCCCAGCATTTT. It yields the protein CASKRRTGPNQPQHF.